A selection of T cell receptor beta chains follows, all from one sample in a study of T cells in Graves' hyperthyroidism and ophthalmopathy. TCRdb called the multiplex PCR reads again in MiXCR, with one record for every CDR3 protein. The data contain hundreds of thousands of distinct CDR3 sequences, about 14% of them seen just once; the ten biggest clones take up around 9.6%. Sequencing input: blood. The receptors originated from a woman aged 18 to 35 with Graves' hyperthyroidism. CDR3s include the opening cysteine and the closing phenylalanine or tryptophan. D genes are given only for firm matches. Clone sizes are given selectively: once, few, many, or a class where the clone is expanded.

V	J	D	size	DNA	CDR3
TRBV28	TRBJ1-4	TRBD1	-	TGTGCCAGCAGTTCCACCCTTCACGGGGACAGCTATGAAAAACTGTTTTTT	CASSSTLHGDSYEKLFF
TRBV7-9	TRBJ2-5	TRBD2	many	TGTGCCAGCAGCTTGGGACTAGCGGGAGGGCAAGAGACCCAGTACTTC	CASSLGLAGGQETQYF
TRBV6-1	TRBJ1-1	-	many	TGTGCCAGCAGTTATTATAGCAATATGAACACTGAAGCTTTCTTT	CASSYYSNMNTEAFF
TRBV6-2/TRBV6-3	TRBJ2-1	-	few	TGTGCCAGCAAGGTGGGCACCTACAATGAGCAGTTCTTC	CASKVGTYNEQFF
TRBV18	TRBJ2-4	TRBD1	few	TGTGCCAGCTCACCAGGACAGGTCAAGGGGATTCAGTACTTC	CASSPGQVKGIQYF
TRBV19	TRBJ2-1	TRBD2	many	TGTGCCAGTAGTGTCCTAGCGGGCACCAGCTCCTACAATGAGCAGTTCTTC	CASSVLAGTSSYNEQFF
TRBV11-2	TRBJ2-1	TRBD2	many	TGTGCCAGCAGCGGTGACAGGGGACTAGCGGGTTACTACAATGAGCAGTTCTTC	CASSGDRGLAGYYNEQFF
TRBV4-3	TRBJ2-2	TRBD2	-	TGCGCCAGCAGCCAAGGGACTAGTCCGAACACCGGGGAGCTGTTTTTT	CASSQGTSPNTGELFF
TRBV27	TRBJ2-5	-	-	TGTGCCAGCAGCCGACTGGACTCGGCGGGAGAGACCCAGTACTTC	CASSRLDSAGETQYF
TRBV20-1	TRBJ2-3	TRBD2	many	TGCAGTGCTATCCTGACTAGCGGGAGGGGAGATACGCAGTATTTT	CSAILTSGRGDTQYF
TRBV19	TRBJ2-1	-	-	TGTGCCAGTAGTCTGGGTTATAGAAGAGATGAGCAGTTCTTC	CASSLGYRRDEQFF
TRBV7-8	TRBJ1-1	-	few	TGTGCCAGCAGCTTACCCCCGGGGTACCGAGGGACGAACACTGAAGCTTTCTTT	CASSLPPGYRGTNTEAFF
TRBV27	TRBJ1-1	-	many	TGTGCCAGCAGTTTATCCGGAGACGGGACTGAAGCTTTCTTT	CASSLSGDGTEAFF
TRBV5-1	TRBJ2-7	-	many	TGCGCCAGCAGCAACGACGGCAGGAACTACGAGCAGTACTTC	CASSNDGRNYEQYF
TRBV14	TRBJ2-7	-	-	TGTGCCAGCGGGAGGCTCTTTTCCTACGAGCAGTACTTC	CASGRLFSYEQYF
TRBV20-1	TRBJ2-7	TRBD2	few	TGCAGTGCCCGATCTAGCGGGAGGGCCGGGTACGAGCAGTACTTC	CSARSSGRAGYEQYF